This T cell receptor (beta chain) was found in a study of blood T cell repertoires in COVID-19 (dated by TCRdb to 2018 to 2020). A note on the overall study: Collaborator samples came from the United States, Italy and Spain and covered acute and convalescent phases of COVID-19. The dataset comprised deeply sampled blood TCRbeta repertoires from subjects exposed to, actively infected with, or recovered from COVID-19. The sample metadata nearly always contained a de-identified subject ID, COVID-19 status, age in years and sex. The prospective study material was composed of cDNA or gDNA derived from T cells, B-cell-depleted T cells, or PBMCs. A freely available public database, intended as a resource for researchers studying the immune response to SARS-CoV-2, is where the repertoires were released. The samples were drawn from two sources: the first 160 participants of the ongoing ImmuneRACE study, and 1,000 to 1,500 subjects contributed by 6 global collaborators. HLA class I and class II types, where available, came from metadata supplied by the sample provider rather than from assay-based typing.

What the authors observed across the whole study: The quantity of clinical and demographic metadata differed by source and by participant and was supplied without curation.

A note on this clone: It has no known antigen specificity. Per-nucleotide qualities are absent, and no much larger clonotype sits a single base away.

The immunoSEQ Assay, a bias-controlled multiplex PCR, was used to amplify TCRbeta CDR3 regions from genomic DNA. Concerning the study's data processing: The number of nucleated cells in each sample was estimated from the amplification of reference gene primers within the assay. To quantify the absolute abundance of each unique TCRbeta CDR3 rearrangement, sequence reads were collapsed and filtered. For each sample, productive Simpson clonality was calculated by taking the square root of Simpson's diversity index across productive rearrangements. As stored in TCRdb, this immuneACCESS dataset retains in-frame rearrangements with V and J assigned. A fraction of the clones does not appear; measured against another copy, unresolved V genes explain less than half of the discrepancy, and the remainder lacks a known reason. V and J calls and clone size come straight from that table; D and trimming were deduced from the DNA. The sample table records about 260,000 clones; roughly 86% of these occur just once. The biggest ten clones account for 2% to 3% of the sample.

Reading from cysteine to phenylalanine, the CDR3 counts 16 amino acids. The entry retains the CDR3 DNA only, 48 bases that are in frame from base 1. The CDR1 and CDR2 encoded by the germline V gene are MDHEN and SYDVKM. Ends trimmed: V by 8 bases, J by 2 bases; bases unmatched to a gene: 15. The collaborating institutions used their own protocols to collect whole blood in K2EDTA tubes. For TCRbeta analysis, collaborators shipped samples in one of three forms: frozen whole blood, isolated PBMCs, or DNA extracted from either of those sample types. The sequenced sample consisted of peripheral blood. The source is a woman aged 45-65 years with acute or convalescent COVID-19. The chain joins TRBV28 to TRBJ2-7; TRBD2 agrees with 7 junctional bases. This receptor carries the CDR3 CASCRPLGGGTYEQYF. The base sequence is TGTGCCAGCTGCCGGCCTTTGGGCGGGGGTACCTACGAGCAGTACTTC.